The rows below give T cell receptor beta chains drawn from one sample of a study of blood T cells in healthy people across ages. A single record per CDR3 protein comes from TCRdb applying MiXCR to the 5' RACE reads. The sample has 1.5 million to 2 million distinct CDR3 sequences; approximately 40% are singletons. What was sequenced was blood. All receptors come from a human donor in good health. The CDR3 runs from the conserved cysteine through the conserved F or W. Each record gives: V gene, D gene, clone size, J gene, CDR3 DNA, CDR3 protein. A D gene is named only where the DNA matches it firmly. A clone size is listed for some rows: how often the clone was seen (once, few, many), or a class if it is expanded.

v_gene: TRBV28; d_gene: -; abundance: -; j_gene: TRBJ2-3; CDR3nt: TGTGCCAGTAGTTTTCAGGCAGGGTCTGCAGATACGCAGTATTTT; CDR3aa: CASSFQAGSADTQYF
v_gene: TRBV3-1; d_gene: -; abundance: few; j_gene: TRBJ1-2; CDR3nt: TGTGCCAGCAGCCAAGGGTCAGTTTCTAACTATGGCTACACCTTC; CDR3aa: CASSQGSVSNYGYTF
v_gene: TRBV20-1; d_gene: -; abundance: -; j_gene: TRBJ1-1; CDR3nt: TGCAGTGCTAGGGGGTTCAGGAGTTCTAACACTGAAGCTTTCTTT; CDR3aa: CSARGFRSSNTEAFF
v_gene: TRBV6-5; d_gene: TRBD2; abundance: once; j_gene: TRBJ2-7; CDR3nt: TGTGCCAACAGTTACAGCGGGGGGGCGGGCGTCGAGCAGTACTTC; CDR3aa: CANSYSGGAGVEQYF
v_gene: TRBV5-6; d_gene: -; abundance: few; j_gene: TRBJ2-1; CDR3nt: TGTGCCAGCAGCTTCCAGTCGGGGGATGAGCAGTTCTTC; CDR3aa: CASSFQSGDEQFF
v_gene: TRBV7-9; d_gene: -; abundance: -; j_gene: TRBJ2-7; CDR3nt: TGTGCCAGCAGCTTAGAATCGGGGAGCGAGCAGTACTTC; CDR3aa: CASSLESGSEQYF
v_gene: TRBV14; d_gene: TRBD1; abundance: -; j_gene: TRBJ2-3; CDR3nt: TGTGCCAGCAGCCAAGATCGGGACAGCCCTAATACGCAGTATTTT; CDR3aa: CASSQDRDSPNTQYF
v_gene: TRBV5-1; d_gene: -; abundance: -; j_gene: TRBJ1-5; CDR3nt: TGCGCCAGCAGCTTGGAACCAGGGCAGCCCCAGCATTTT; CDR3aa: CASSLEPGQPQHF
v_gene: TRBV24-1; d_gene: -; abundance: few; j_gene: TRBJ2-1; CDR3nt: TGTGCCACCAGCGCCGGGACGGGCCTGGCCAATGAGCAGTTCTTC; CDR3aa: CATSAGTGLANEQFF
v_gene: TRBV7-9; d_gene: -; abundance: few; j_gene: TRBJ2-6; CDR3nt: TGTGCCAGCAGCGCAGCTCCTCCTGTCCCTGGGGCCAACGTCCTGACTTTC; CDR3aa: CASSAAPPVPGANVLTF
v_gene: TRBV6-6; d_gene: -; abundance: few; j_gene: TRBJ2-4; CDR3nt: TGTGCCAGCAGCTCCTGGGACATTCAGTACTTC; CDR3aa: CASSSWDIQYF
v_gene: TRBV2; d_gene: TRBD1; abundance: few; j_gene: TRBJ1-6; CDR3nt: TGTGCCAGCCACCCCGACAGGGGATATTCACCCTTCCACTTT; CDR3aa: CASHPDRGYSPFHF
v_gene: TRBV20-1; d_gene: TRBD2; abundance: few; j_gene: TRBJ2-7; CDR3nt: TGCAGTGCCCTACCAAGTGGGACTAGTAGCGAGCAGTACTTC; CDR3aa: CSALPSGTSSEQYF
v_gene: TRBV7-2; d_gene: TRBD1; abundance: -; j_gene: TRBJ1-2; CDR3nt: TGTGCCAGCAGCCCCGAAGGGGGCCGTTATGGCTACACCTTC; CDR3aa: CASSPEGGRYGYTF
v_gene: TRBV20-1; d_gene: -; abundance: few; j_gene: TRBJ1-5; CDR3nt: TGCAGTGCTATAGAACAGATTAGCAATCAGCCCCAGCATTTT; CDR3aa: CSAIEQISNQPQHF
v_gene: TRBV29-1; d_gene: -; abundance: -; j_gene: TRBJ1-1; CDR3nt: TGCAGCGTTGAAGAGGAATCGGGTACTGAAGCTTTCTTT; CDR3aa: CSVEEESGTEAFF
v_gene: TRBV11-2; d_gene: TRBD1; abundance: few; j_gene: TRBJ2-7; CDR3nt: TGTGCCAGCAGCCTAAACCAGGGACAGGGCTCCTACGAGCAGTACTTC; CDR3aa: CASSLNQGQGSYEQYF
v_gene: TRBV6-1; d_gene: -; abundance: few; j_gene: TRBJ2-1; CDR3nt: TGTGCCAGCAGTGAATCGAAGAGACGCGAGTTCTTC; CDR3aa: CASSESKRREFF
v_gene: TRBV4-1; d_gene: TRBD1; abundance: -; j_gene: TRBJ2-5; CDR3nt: TGCGCCAGCAGCCAAGTACCGGGACAGGGGGTTGTGACCCAGTACTTC; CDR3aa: CASSQVPGQGVVTQYF
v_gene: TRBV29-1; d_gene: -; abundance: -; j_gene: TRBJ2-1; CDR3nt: TGCAGCGTTGAAACTACGGGCGCCAATGAGCAGTTCTTC; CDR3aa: CSVETTGANEQFF
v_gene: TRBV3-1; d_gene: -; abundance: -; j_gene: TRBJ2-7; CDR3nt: TGTGCCAGCAGCCAACTTAACAGGGTTCCTTACGAGCAGTACTTC; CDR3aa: CASSQLNRVPYEQYF
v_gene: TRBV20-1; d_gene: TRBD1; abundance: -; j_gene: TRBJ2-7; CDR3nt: TGCAGTGCCAATCTACAGGGGATCACCTACGAGCAGTACTTC; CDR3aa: CSANLQGITYEQYF
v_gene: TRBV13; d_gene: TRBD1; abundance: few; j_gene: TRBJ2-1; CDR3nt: TGTGCCAGCTTACAGGGGGGCCTATACAATGAGCAGTTCTTC; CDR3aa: CASLQGGLYNEQFF
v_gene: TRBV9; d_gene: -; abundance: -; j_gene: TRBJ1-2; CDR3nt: TGTGCCAGCAGCGTTGAGGGAGTTTATGGCTACACCTTC; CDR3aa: CASSVEGVYGYTF
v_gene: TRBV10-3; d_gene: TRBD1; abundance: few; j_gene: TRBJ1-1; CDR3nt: TGTGCCAGCCTCTCCGGGACAGAATACACTGAAGCTTTCTTT; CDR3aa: CASLSGTEYTEAFF
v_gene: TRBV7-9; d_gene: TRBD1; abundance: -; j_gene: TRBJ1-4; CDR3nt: TGTGCCAGCAGCCCACTTCCCCGGGACAGTTATGAAAAACTGTTTTTT; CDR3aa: CASSPLPRDSYEKLFF
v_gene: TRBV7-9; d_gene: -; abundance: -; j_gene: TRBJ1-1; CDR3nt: TGTGCCAGCAGCTATAAAACGGGGGTATTCACTGAAGCTTTCTTT; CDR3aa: CASSYKTGVFTEAFF
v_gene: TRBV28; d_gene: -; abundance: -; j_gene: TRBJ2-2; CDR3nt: TGTGCCAGCAGTCACCATTTAACCGGGGAGCTGTTTTTT; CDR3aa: CASSHHLTGELFF
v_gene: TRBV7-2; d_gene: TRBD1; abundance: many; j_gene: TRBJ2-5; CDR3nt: TGTGCCAGCAGTTTGGACAGGGTCAGGGAGACCCAGTACTTC; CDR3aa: CASSLDRVRETQYF
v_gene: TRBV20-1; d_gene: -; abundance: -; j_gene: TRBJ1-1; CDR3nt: TGCGGGGCCGTGAACACTGAAGCTTTCTTT; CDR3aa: CGAVNTEAFF
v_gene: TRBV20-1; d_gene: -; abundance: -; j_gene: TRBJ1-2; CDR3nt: TGCAGTGCCCCGAGGTCATCGGGGGCTAGCCATGGCTACACCTTC; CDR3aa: CSAPRSSGASHGYTF
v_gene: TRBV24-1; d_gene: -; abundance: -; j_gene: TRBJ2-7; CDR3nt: TGTGCCACCAGTAAAGGGACGGGTTCCTACGAGCAGTACTTC; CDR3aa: CATSKGTGSYEQYF
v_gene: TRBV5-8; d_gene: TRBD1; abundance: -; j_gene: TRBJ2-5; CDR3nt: TGTGCCAACAGTTCGGTCGTACAGGGGACGGAGACCCAGTACTTC; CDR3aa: CANSSVVQGTETQYF
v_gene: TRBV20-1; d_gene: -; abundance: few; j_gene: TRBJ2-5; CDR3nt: TGCAGTGTGGCAGAGGGGGGGGCAGTTGAGACCCAGTACTTC; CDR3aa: CSVAEGGAVETQYF
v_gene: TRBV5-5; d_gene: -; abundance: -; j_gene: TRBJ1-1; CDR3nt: TGTGCCAGCAGCTGGGGATCGACTGAAGCTTTCTTT; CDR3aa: CASSWGSTEAFF
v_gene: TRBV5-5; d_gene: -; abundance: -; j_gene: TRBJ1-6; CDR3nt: TGTGCCAGCAGCGGAGGGTCCCCGGCTAATTCACCCCTCCACTTT; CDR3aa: CASSGGSPANSPLHF
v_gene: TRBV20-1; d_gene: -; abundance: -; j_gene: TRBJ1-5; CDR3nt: TGCAGTGCTAGAGATAGTTGGGATCAGCCCCAGCATTTT; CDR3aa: CSARDSWDQPQHF
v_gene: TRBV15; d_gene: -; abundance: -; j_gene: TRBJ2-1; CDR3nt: TGTGCCACCAGACGACGGGGCGACAATGAGCAGTTCTTC; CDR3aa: CATRRRGDNEQFF
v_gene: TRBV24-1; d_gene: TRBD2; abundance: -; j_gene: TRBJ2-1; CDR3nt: TGTGCCACCAGTGACTTCGGACTAGCGGGAGGATATGAGCAGTTCTTC; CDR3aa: CATSDFGLAGGYEQFF
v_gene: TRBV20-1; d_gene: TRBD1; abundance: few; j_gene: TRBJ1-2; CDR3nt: TGCAGTGCTCCAGGACAGGCGAACCCATCCCTCCTTGATGGCTACACCTTC; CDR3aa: CSAPGQANPSLLDGYTF
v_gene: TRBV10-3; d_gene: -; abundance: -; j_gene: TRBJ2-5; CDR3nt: TGTGCCATCAGTGGCCAGCGGTCGTCCCCAGAGACCCAGTACTTC; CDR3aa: CAISGQRSSPETQYF
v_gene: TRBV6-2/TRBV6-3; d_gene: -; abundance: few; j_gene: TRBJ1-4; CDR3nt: TGTGCCAGCAGCTCCCCGGACAGAGCTAATGAAAAACTGTTTTTT; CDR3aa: CASSSPDRANEKLFF
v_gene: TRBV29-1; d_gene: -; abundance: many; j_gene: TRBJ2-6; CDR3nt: TGCAGCGTTGAGTCAGGGGCTGGTGGGGCCAACGTCCTGACTTTC; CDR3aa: CSVESGAGGANVLTF
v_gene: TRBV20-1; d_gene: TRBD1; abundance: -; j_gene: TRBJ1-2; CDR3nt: TGCAGTGCTTTTGGGGACGGACAGGGCTTATCTAACTATGGCTACACCTTC; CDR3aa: CSAFGDGQGLSNYGYTF
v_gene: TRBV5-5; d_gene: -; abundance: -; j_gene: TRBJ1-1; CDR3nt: TGTGCCAGCAGCCAGACCGGGACGATGAACACTGAAGCTTTCTTT; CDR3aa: CASSQTGTMNTEAFF
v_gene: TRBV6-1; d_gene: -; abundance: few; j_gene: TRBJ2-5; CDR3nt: TGTGCCAGCAGTGGGAGTTGGGGCAGGGAAGAGACCCAGTACTTC; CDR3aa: CASSGSWGREETQYF
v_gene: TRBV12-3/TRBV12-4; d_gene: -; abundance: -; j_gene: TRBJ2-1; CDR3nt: TGTGCCAGCAGTTGGGGGGAACGCAATGAGCAGTTCTTC; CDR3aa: CASSWGERNEQFF
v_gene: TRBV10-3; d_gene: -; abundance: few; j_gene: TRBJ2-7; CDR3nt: TGTGCCATCAGTGAATCTGGGGACCGAAGATACGAGCAGTACTTC; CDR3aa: CAISESGDRRYEQYF
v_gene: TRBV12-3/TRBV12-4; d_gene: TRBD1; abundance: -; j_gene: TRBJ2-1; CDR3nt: TGTGCCAGCAGTCGGGCAGGGGGTTACCGAAATGAGCAGTTCTTC; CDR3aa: CASSRAGGYRNEQFF
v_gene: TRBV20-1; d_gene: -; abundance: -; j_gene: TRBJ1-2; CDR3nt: TGCAGTGCAGGGTCTGGTGGGGGGTCGGGCTACACCTTC; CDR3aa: CSAGSGGGSGYTF
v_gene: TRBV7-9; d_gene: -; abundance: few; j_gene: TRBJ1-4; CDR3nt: TGTGCCAGCAGCTCCCTGGGGGGGGCGGCTGAAAAACTGTTTTTT; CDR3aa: CASSSLGGAAEKLFF
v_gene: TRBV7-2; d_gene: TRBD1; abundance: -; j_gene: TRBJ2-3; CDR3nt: TGTGCCAGCAGCTTAGCGCTAGCGACAGGGGTTGGTGGCACAGAGACCCAGTATTTT; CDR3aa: CASSLALATGVGGTETQYF
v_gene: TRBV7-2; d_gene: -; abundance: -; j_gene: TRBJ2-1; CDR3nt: TGTGCCAGCAGCTTAGTTGGGGGCGGGACAATAATTTCCAATGAGCAGTTCTTC; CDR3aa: CASSLVGGGTIISNEQFF
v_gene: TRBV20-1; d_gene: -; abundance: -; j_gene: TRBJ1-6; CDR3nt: TGCAGTGCTAGCGATGGAGGATCACCCCTCCACTTT; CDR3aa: CSASDGGSPLHF